The 20 T cell receptor beta chains listed next were all sequenced from one sample in a study of T cell responses to AZD1222 COVID-19 vaccine (TCRdb year 2021). Receptor libraries were prepared by the immunoSEQ multiplex PCR assay. TCRdb's version of the immuneACCESS table is confined to in-frame rearrangements and falls short of the full clone set. An unresolved V gene accounts for under half of the shortfall where checked; the remainder is of unknown origin. In this sample the table shows approximately 130,000 clones, roughly nine tenths of which occur a single time. The top ten clones comprise around 1.6% of the sample. Explained via the paper, the time point label denotes: baseline before first vaccination. The sequencing here drew on peripheral blood, taken on day 0 of AZD1222 vaccination. The receptors were gathered from an adult in good health.

This chain uses TRBV6-5 with TRBJ1-1, with D unclear. The germline V gene has CDR1 MNHEY and CDR2 SVGAGI. Trimming left V 9 bases short and J 1 base short, with 6 bases between. The CDR3 has 11 residues. CDR3: CASRANTEAFF. The DNA of the CDR3 is TGTGCCAGTAGAGCGAACACTGAAGCTTTCTTT.

V gene TRBV6-2 or TRBV6-3 combines with J gene TRBJ1-1; no clear D gene. Trimming pared 2 bases from V and 5 bases from J, leaving 12 bases between. Germline V lookup: CDR1 MNHEY, CDR2 SVGEGT. This CDR3 spans 14 amino acids. CDR3 sequence (DNA): TGTGCCAGCAGTTACAGCGGGAGTCTAACTGAAGCTTTCTTT. Its translation is CASSYSGSLTEAFF.

The V and J genes are TRBV7-3 and TRBJ1-2; possible D gene TRBD1, 5 bases. This CDR3 is 15 amino acids long. The germline CDR1 and CDR2 sequences are SGHTA and FQGTGA. Between the trimmed V and J ends, which lost 5 bases and 4 bases, there was a span of 17 bases. The CDR3 sequence: CASSSGSDSVYGYTF. The CDR3 DNA reads as TGTGCCAGCAGCAGCGGGAGCGACAGCGTCTATGGCTACACCTTC. The entire variable domain, with the rest obtained from reference TRBV7-3 and TRBJ1-2, is as follows: GAGVSQTPSNKVTEKGKYVELRCDPISGHTALYWYRQSLGQGPEFLIYFQGTGAADDSGLPNDRFFAVRPEGSVSTLKIQRTERGDSAVYLCASSSGSDSVYGYTFGSGTRLTVV.

V gene TRBV29-1 combines with J gene TRBJ2-7; no reliable D call. V was cut by 4 bases and J by 3 bases, with 7 bases left in between. CDR3 length: 11 residues. The germline V gene has CDR1 SQVTM and CDR2 ANQGSEA. CDR3 coding DNA: TGCAGCGTTGGTGAGGTCTACGAGCAGTACTTC. This encodes CSVGEVYEQYF.

The gene calls are TRBV19 and TRBJ1-6; TRBD1 matches 9 bases. Germline CDR1 and CDR2: LNHDA and SQIVND (reference sequence). J lost 9 bases, V lost 5 bases, and 8 bases had no gene match. The length of the CDR3 is 15 residues. CDR3 region: CASSPAGTGSSPLHF. The CDR3 bases are TGTGCCAGTAGTCCCGCCGGGACAGGGAGTTCACCCCTCCACTTT.

The chain has TRBV15 and TRBJ2-3; 7 bases map to TRBD2. J was trimmed by 2 bases and V by 0 bases; bases with no gene match: 8. The CDR3 totals 17 residues. Germline assignment: CDR1 LNHNV and CDR2 YYDKDF (reference sequence). The CDR3: CATSREGGMVPTDTQYF. CDR3 in DNA: TGTGCCACCAGCAGAGAGGGGGGGATGGTGCCCACAGATACGCAGTATTTT.

The genes are TRBV30 and TRBJ2-7, with 9 bases fitting TRBD1. Germline V gene lookup returns CDR1 GTSNPN and CDR2 SVGIG (reference sequence). Trimming took 3 bases from V and 3 from J; bases not matched to a gene: 6. The CDR3 is 14 residues long. As DNA, the CDR3 is TGTGCCTGGAGCCGACAGGGGGGTCACTACGAGCAGTACTTC. Amino acids: CAWSRQGGHYEQYF.

The gene calls are TRBV18 and TRBJ1-5; D perhaps matches TRBD1 (5 bases). The germline V and J ends were trimmed by 8 bases and 0 bases, with 8 bases remaining between them. Looked up from germline, CDR1 is KGHSH and CDR2 is LQKENI. There are 13 residues in the CDR3. DNA for the CDR3: TGTGCCAGCCGGGGGTTTAGCAATCAGCCCCAGCATTTT. Encoded protein: CASRGFSNQPQHF.

The V call is TRBV6-5, the J call TRBJ1-2; the D is unclear. This CDR3 spans 13 amino acids. Trimming stripped 0 bases from V and 10 bases from J, with 12 bases between. Germline values: CDR1 MNHEY, CDR2 SVGAGI. The CDR3 loop reads CASSYSQTLDYTF. CDR3 bases: TGTGCCAGCAGTTACTCCCAGACGTTGGACTACACCTTC.

The chain carries TRBV4-3 and TRBJ1-2, with 7 positions matching TRBD1. The CDR3 covers 17 residues. Per germline, CDR1 LGHNA and CDR2 YSLEER. Trimming cost V 1 base and J 5 bases; bases outside gene matches: 13. CDR3 residues: CASSQAVNSGQKYGYTF. CDR3 DNA: TGCGCCAGCAGCCAAGCCGTAAATTCGGGACAGAAGTATGGCTACACCTTC.

The chain combines TRBV7-2 with TRBJ2-5; D is unclear. With 6 bases removed from V and 5 bases from J, the gap between germline ends came to 10 bases. Germline V CDR1 and CDR2: SGHTA, FQGNSA. The CDR3 totals 12 residues. This CDR3 is CASRTDLETQYF. DNA for the CDR3: TGTGCCAGCAGAACAGATCTTGAGACCCAGTACTTC.

J is TRBJ1-1 and V is TRBV25-1; no clear D gene. Germline V CDR1 and CDR2: MGHDK, SYGVNS. V lost 4 bases to trimming and J lost 4 bases, with 16 bases between them. The CDR3 runs to 15 residues. CDR3 protein: CASSVNGFGVTEAFF. Written as DNA, the CDR3 is TGTGCCAGCAGTGTTAATGGGTTTGGGGTCACTGAAGCTTTCTTT.

The V gene is TRBV11-3, the J gene TRBJ1-2; a possible D gene is TRBD1 (5 bases). The germline gives CDR1 SGHNT, CDR2 YENEEA. The V end lost 2 bases, the J end lost 4 bases, and 11 bases lay between the germline ends. The CDR3 runs to 14 residues. DNA of the CDR3: TGTGCCAGCAGCTTAAAACAGGCCCTCTATGGCTACACCTTC. It yields the protein CASSLKQALYGYTF.

The chain joins TRBV21-1 to TRBJ1-5; no DNA check was done on the table's D call, TRBD1. TRBV21-1 counts as a pseudogene. The CDR3 is 18 residues long. CDR3 sequence: CASSKAPTGTGKEQPQHF. The CDR3 bases are TGTGCCAGCAGCAAAGCCCCCACCGGGACAGGGAAGGAACAGCCCCAGCATTTT.

This clone is a singleton in its sample. The chain recombines TRBV5-4 with TRBJ1-5; D remains ambiguous. The CDR3 sequence is 13 residues long. V was trimmed by 9 bases and J by 11 bases, leaving 21 bases between them. The germline CDR1 and CDR2 sequences are SGHNT and YYREEE (reference sequence). The DNA for the CDR3 is TGTGCCACTTCAGAATCCGGGATGTTGGCCCAGCATTTT. It specifies CATSESGMLAQHF.

The V call is TRBV14, the J call TRBJ1-1, with TRBD1 as a possible D gene (6 bases). CDR3 length: 14 amino acids. The germline V gene encodes CDR1 SGHDN and CDR2 FVKESK. With 3 bases removed from V and 5 bases from J, the gap between germline ends came to 13 bases. In nucleotides, the CDR3 is TGTGCCAGCAGCCAGCCAGGGGTCGGGACTGAAGCTTTCTTT. It encodes CASSQPGVGTEAFF.

V and J are TRBV7-9 and TRBJ1-2, with unresolved D. CDR1 and CDR2 (germline): SEHNR, FQNEAQ (reference sequence). CDR3 length: 16 amino acids. V was pared by 0 bases and J by 2 bases, with 13 bases between. The CDR3: CASSLAPAGLNYGYTF. CDR3 in DNA: TGTGCCAGCAGCTTAGCGCCCGCTGGGCTAAACTATGGCTACACCTTC. The full variable domain, completed using reference TRBV7-9 and TRBJ1-2, is DTGVSQNPRHKITKRGQNVTFRCDPISEHNRLYWYRQTLGQGPEFLTYFQNEAQLEKSRLLSDRFSAERPKGSFSTLEIQRTEQGDSAMYLCASSLAPAGLNYGYTFGSGTRLTVV.

This chain links TRBV7-6 with TRBJ2-2, with D possibly matching TRBD1 (5 bases). The CDR3 totals 17 residues. Germline loops: CDR1 SGHVS, CDR2 FNYEAQ. V shed 0 bases and J shed 5 bases, with 16 bases lying between them. CDR3 loop: CASSLALRTLKTGELFF. CDR3 in DNA: TGTGCCAGCAGCTTAGCATTAAGGACACTCAAAACCGGGGAGCTGTTTTTT.

The chain has TRBV9 and TRBJ2-3; D gene unclear. The CDR3 covers 12 residues. Germline-derived CDR1 and CDR2 are SGDLS and YYNGEE. V lost 4 bases and J 5 bases, leaving 8 bases between the germline ends. CDR3 amino acids: CASSPLLDTQYF. CDR3 bases: TGTGCCAGCAGCCCTCTACTAGATACGCAGTATTTT.

The chain recombines TRBV27 with TRBJ1-2; D may be TRBD1 (5 bases). From germline, CDR1 is MNHEY and CDR2 SMNVEV (reference sequence). Trimming took off 3 bases at V and 5 bases at J, with 28 bases between the two ends. The CDR3 has 19 residues. CDR3 DNA: TGTGCCAGCAGTTTCTCCGGGACGTCGGGGAAAGTACAACCATATGGCTACACCTTC. Its translation: CASSFSGTSGKVQPYGYTF.